These 21 T cell receptor beta chains originate from one sample sequenced in a study of CD8+ T cells in alopecia areata. Treatment here: oral pan-JAK inhibitor, 5-10 mg twice daily. Following RNA extraction, reverse transcription yielded cDNA that acted as the sequencing template. Repertoires were generated with immunoSEQ multiplex PCR, while TCRdb's copy carries only in-frame clones and drops some. Of approximately 200,000 clones detected, 50% to 60% appear once; the ten largest clones hold roughly 0.67%. Here the sequenced sample was CD4+ T cells sorted from blood, taken at week 4, from a patient treated with tofacitinib. The receptors here all came from a human donor with alopecia areata.

The rearrangement joins TRBV9 to TRBJ2-1; unclear D gene. The CDR3 totals 16 residues. CDR1 and CDR2 from the germline V gene are SGDLS and YYNGEE. V gave up 0 bases and J gave up 10 bases, with 20 bases separating them. CDR3 sequence: CASSVAVGSSAREQFF. CDR3 DNA sequence: TGTGCCAGCAGCGTAGCGGTGGGGTCATCAGCCCGGGAGCAGTTCTTC. Based on the CDR3 plus reference TRBV9 and TRBJ2-1, the full variable domain is DSGVTQTPKHLITATGQRVTLRCSPRSGDLSVYWYQQSLDQGLQFLIQYYNGEERAKGNILERFSAQQFPDLHSELNLSSLELGDSALYFCASSVAVGSSAREQFFGPGTRLTVL.

The sample holds one count of this clone. This chain links TRBV30 with TRBJ2-7; 7 nucleotides line up with TRBD1. The V gene end was trimmed by 5 bases and the J gene end by 4 bases; junction bases not matched to a gene: 8. Germline V gene sequence: CDR1 GTSNPN, CDR2 SVGIG (reference sequence). The CDR3 sequence is 13 residues long. The DNA of the CDR3 is TGTGCCTGGGGGGCAGACAGGGCTTACGAGCAGTACTTC. Residues: CAWGADRAYEQYF.

This clone has only a few counts. This chain connects TRBV9 to TRBJ2-2; 8 bases align to TRBD1. The CDR3 consists of 15 residues. Germline V gene data show CDR1 as SGDLS and CDR2 as YYNGEE. Trimming at V came to 4 bases and at J to 6 bases, leaving 8 bases not matched to a gene. The DNA for the CDR3 is TGTGCCAGCAGCCAACGGACAGGGTCGGCCGGGGAGCTGTTTTTT. It encodes CASSQRTGSAGELFF.

This rearrangement joins TRBV14 to TRBJ1-1; 8 bases are shared with TRBD1. J was trimmed by 10 bases and V by 8 bases; bases with no gene match: 15. The CDR3 spans 14 residues. The germline V gene has CDR1 SGHDN and CDR2 FVKESK. CDR3 in DNA: TGTGCCAGCGACTCAGGGGGCGGGAGGCGTGTAGCTTTCTTT. Translating it yields CASDSGGGRRVAFF. The whole variable domain, filled in from reference TRBV14 and TRBJ1-1, reads EAGVTQFPSHSVIEKGQTVTLRCDPISGHDNLYWYRRVMGKEIKFLLHFVKESKQDESGMPNNRFLAERTGGTYSTLKVQPAELEDSGVYFCASDSGGGRRVAFFGQGTRLTVV.

The DNA for the CDR3 is TGTGCCAGCAGCGCTACTAGCGTGAGAGGAGAGCAGTACTTC. As protein: CASSATSVRGEQYF. The chain uses TRBV9 and TRBJ2-7, with 7 bases lining up with TRBD2. Germline CDR1 SGDLS, CDR2 YYNGEE. The CDR3 contains 14 residues. J was trimmed by 7 bases and V by 3 bases; bases with no gene match: 10.

The chain employs TRBV30 and TRBJ2-3, with a tentative D call TRBD2 (5 bases). CDR3 length: 11 residues. The germline V gene has CDR1 GTSNPN and CDR2 SVGIG (reference sequence). Trimming left V 4 bases short and J 9 bases short, with 11 bases between. The CDR3, as DNA: TGTGCCTGGACGGGGTCGGGGACGCAGTATTTT. Protein sequence: CAWTGSGTQYF.

As to this clone: The sample contains more than one DNA sequence encoding this CDR3. The chain links TRBV9 to TRBJ2-1; D not resolved. Germline CDR1 SGDLS, CDR2 YYNGEE. The CDR3 spans 11 residues. V was shortened by 2 bases and J by 8 bases, with 5 bases between the two germline ends. In DNA form, the CDR3 reads TGTGCCAGCAGCGTCGTAGATGAGCAGTTCTTC. Translated: CASSVVDEQFF.

This clone was counted only a few times. This sample also contains other DNA sequences that code for the same CDR3. The V call is TRBV29-1, the J call TRBJ2-6; D may be TRBD1 or TRBD2 (5 bases each). Trimming left V 4 bases short and J 0 bases short, with 10 bases between. The CDR3 consists of 15 residues. Germline-derived CDR1 and CDR2 are SQVTM and ANQGSEA. This CDR3 reads CSVVGGSSGANVLTF. The DNA for the CDR3 is TGCAGCGTTGTTGGGGGTAGCTCTGGGGCCAACGTCCTGACTTTC. The full variable domain, with the rest looked up from reference TRBV29-1 and TRBJ2-6, is SAVISQKPSRDICQRGTSLTIQCQVDSQVTMMFWYRQQPGQSLTLIATANQGSEATYESGFVIDKFPISRPNLTFSTLTVSNMSPEDSSIYLCSVVGGSSGANVLTFGAGSRLTVL.

A note on this clone: At the DNA level, this CDR3 is encoded by other sequences in the same sample as well. V and J are TRBV29-1 and TRBJ2-1; 9 bases agree with TRBD2. V lost 4 bases and J lost 10; bases outside the gene matches: 8. Germline loops: CDR1 SQVTM, CDR2 ANQGSEA. The CDR3 extends over 13 amino acids. CDR3 loop: CSVGLAGAGEQFF. The CDR3 nucleotides read TGCAGCGTTGGGTTAGCGGGAGCTGGGGAGCAGTTCTTC.

This clone was detected a few times. CDR3 sequence: CSALWGNTIYF. CDR3 nucleotides: TGCAGCGCTCTTTGGGGAAACACCATATATTTT. The gene calls are TRBV29-1 and TRBJ1-3; no clear D gene. Trimming shortened V by 7 bases and J by 4 bases, and 8 bases separated the two germline ends. The CDR3 spans 11 residues. Germline CDR1 and CDR2: SQVTM and ANQGSEA.

This clone was observed once. The rearrangement joins TRBV5-1 to TRBJ1-2; 7 bases map to TRBD1. This CDR3 comprises 14 residues. CDR1 is SGHRS and CDR2 is YFSETQ in the germline V gene. The V segment lost 4 bases and the J segment 3 bases; nucleotides outside the gene matches: 6. Written as DNA, the CDR3 is TGCGCCAGCAGCCGAGGAACAGGGGACTATGGCTACACCTTC. Amino acid sequence: CASSRGTGDYGYTF.

This clone was observed a handful of times. The chain couples TRBV29-1 to TRBJ2-4; weak D call: TRBD1 (5 bases). The CDR3 has 18 residues. Trimming stripped 1 base from V and 0 bases from J, with 19 bases between. Germline V lookup: CDR1 SQVTM, CDR2 ANQGSEA. The CDR3 DNA sequence: TGCAGCGTTGAAGTGACCCCCAGGGTTTCTCTAGCCAAAAACATTCAGTACTTC. It specifies CSVEVTPRVSLAKNIQYF.

The gene calls are TRBV7-2 and TRBJ2-7, with 9 nucleotides matching TRBD1. The V segment lost 5 bases and the J segment 9 bases; nucleotides outside the gene matches: 8. The CDR3 runs 13 residues. Germline-derived CDR1 and CDR2 are SGHTA and FQGNSA. CDR3 bases: TGTGCCAGCAGCATCGGGACAGGGTTCGGGCAGTACTTC. It encodes CASSIGTGFGQYF.

The chain combines TRBV11-2 with TRBJ1-1; 9 bases are shared with TRBD1. J lost 5 bases, V lost 5 bases, and 9 bases had no gene match. From germline, CDR1 is SGHAT and CDR2 FQNNGV. The CDR3 extends over 15 amino acids. Written as DNA, the CDR3 is TGTGCCAGCAGCGAGAACAGGGGGCAGCAAACTGAAGCTTTCTTT. Residues: CASSENRGQQTEAFF.

V usage is TRBV5-1 and J usage is TRBJ1-1; TRBD1 is a possible D gene (5 bases). CDR1 is SGHRS, CDR2 YFSETQ, per germline. There are 15 residues in the CDR3. Trimming stripped 0 bases from V and 1 base from J, with 10 bases between. The CDR3 DNA sequence: TGCGCCAGCAGCTTGGTGGGACGGGAGAACACTGAAGCTTTCTTT. Its protein product is CASSLVGRENTEAFF. The full variable domain, completed using reference TRBV5-1 and TRBJ1-1, is KAGVTQTPRYLIKTRGQQVTLSCSPISGHRSVSWYQQTPGQGLQFLFEYFSETQRNKGNFPGRFSGRQFSNSRSEMNVSTLELGDSALYLCASSLVGRENTEAFFGQGTRLTVV.

The genes are TRBV12-2 and TRBJ1-5; the table assigns TRBD1, which was not confirmed against the DNA. TRBV12-2 is labeled a pseudogene. The CDR3 has 13 residues. CDR3: CASRLTVHQAQHF. The CDR3 DNA reads as TGTGCAAGTCGCCTGACAGTCCATCAGGCCCAGCATTTT.

This clone was detected once. The rearrangement joins TRBV7-2 to TRBJ2-7; possibly TRBD2 for D (6 bases). The V gene's germline CDR1 is SGHTA and CDR2 FQGNSA. This CDR3 comprises 15 residues. V shed 5 bases and J shed 3 bases, with 17 bases lying between them. This CDR3 reads CASSPARLGDYEQYF. In nucleotides, the CDR3 is TGTGCCAGCAGCCCCGCCCGACTAGGGGACTACGAGCAGTACTTC.

This clone occurred many times. The genes are TRBV7-2 and TRBJ2-5, with D hard to call. The CDR3 extends over 15 amino acids. Germline CDR1 and CDR2: SGHTA and FQGNSA. V was cut by 2 bases and J by 0 bases, with 10 bases left in between. CDR3 residues: CASSLLRLDQETQYF. Here the CDR3 DNA reads TGTGCCAGCAGCTTACTCCGGCTAGACCAAGAGACCCAGTACTTC.

This clone has more than one count but fewer than ten. The chain recombines TRBV4-3 with TRBJ2-1, with D unresolved. CDR1 and CDR2 from the germline V gene are LGHNA and YSLEER. Trimming took off 4 bases at V and 5 bases at J, with 18 bases between the two ends. This CDR3 contains 16 residues. The CDR3 here is CASSRSYRPGDNEQFF. The CDR3 DNA reads TGCGCCAGCAGCCGGAGTTATAGGCCTGGCGACAATGAGCAGTTCTTC.

This clone has only a few counts. The rearrangement links TRBV30 to TRBJ2-3, with 10 positions matching TRBD2. Germline V gene data show CDR1 as GTSNPN and CDR2 as SVGIG (reference sequence). The CDR3 loop spans 16 amino acids. V lost 2 bases, J lost 7 bases, and 12 bases stayed unmatched. The CDR3 DNA is TGTGCCTGGAGTCCACCCCTAGCGGGAGAGGGCTATACGCAGTATTTT. Its protein product is CAWSPPLAGEGYTQYF. Combining the CDR3 with reference TRBV30 and TRBJ2-3 gives the whole variable domain SQTIHQWPATLVQPVGSPLSLECTVEGTSNPNLYWYRQAAGRGLQLLFYSVGIGQISSEVPQNLSASRPQDRQFILSSKKLLLSDSGFYLCAWSPPLAGEGYTQYFGPGTRLTVL.

The chain has TRBV29-1 and TRBJ2-5; TRBD2 aligns across 11 bases. Germline lookup yields CDR1 SQVTM and CDR2 ANQGSEA. CDR3 size: 13 residues. V shed 2 bases, J shed 7 bases, and the junction held 3 bases outside the gene matches. CDR3 sequence: CSVELAGGSTQYF. DNA of the CDR3: TGCAGCGTTGAACTAGCGGGAGGTTCGACCCAGTACTTC.